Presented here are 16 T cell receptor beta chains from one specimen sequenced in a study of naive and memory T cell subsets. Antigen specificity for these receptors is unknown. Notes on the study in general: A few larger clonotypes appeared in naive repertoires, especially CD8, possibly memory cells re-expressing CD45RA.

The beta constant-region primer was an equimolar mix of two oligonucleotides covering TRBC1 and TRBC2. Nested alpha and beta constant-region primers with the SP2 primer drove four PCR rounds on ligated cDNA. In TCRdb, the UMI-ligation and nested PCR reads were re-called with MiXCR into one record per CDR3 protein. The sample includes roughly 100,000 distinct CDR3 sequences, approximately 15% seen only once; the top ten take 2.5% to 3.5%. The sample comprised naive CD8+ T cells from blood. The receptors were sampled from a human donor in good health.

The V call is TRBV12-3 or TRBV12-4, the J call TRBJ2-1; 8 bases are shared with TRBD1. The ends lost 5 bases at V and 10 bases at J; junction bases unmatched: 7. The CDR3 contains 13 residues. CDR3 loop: CASSPPDRGEQFF. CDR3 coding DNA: TGTGCCAGCAGTCCCCCCGACAGGGGAGAGCAGTTCTTC.

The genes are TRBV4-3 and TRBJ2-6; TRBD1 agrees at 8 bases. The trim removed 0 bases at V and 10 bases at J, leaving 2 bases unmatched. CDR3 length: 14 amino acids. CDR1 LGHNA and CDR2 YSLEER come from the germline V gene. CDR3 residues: CASSQDDRGNVLTF. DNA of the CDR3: TGCGCCAGCAGCCAAGACGACAGGGGAAACGTCCTGACTTTC.

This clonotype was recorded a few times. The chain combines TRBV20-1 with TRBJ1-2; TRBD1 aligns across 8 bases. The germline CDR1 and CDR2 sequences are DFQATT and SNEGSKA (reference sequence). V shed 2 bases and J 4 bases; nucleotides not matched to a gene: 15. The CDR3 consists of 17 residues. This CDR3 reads CSARKQGGGFFSYGYTF. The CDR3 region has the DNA TGCAGTGCTAGAAAACAGGGGGGAGGGTTCTTTAGCTATGGCTACACCTTC.

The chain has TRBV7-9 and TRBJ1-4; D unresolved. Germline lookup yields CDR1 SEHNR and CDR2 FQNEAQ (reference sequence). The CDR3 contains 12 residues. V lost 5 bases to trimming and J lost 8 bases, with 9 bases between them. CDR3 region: CASSRLDEKLFF. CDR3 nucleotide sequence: TGTGCCAGCAGCCGCTTAGACGAAAAACTGTTTTTT.

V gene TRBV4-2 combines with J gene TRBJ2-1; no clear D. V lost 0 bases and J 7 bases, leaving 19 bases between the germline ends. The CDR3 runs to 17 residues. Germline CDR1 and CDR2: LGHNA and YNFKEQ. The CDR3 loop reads CASSQDTSWGLENEQFF. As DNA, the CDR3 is TGTGCCAGCAGCCAAGATACCTCATGGGGTCTTGAGAATGAGCAGTTCTTC.

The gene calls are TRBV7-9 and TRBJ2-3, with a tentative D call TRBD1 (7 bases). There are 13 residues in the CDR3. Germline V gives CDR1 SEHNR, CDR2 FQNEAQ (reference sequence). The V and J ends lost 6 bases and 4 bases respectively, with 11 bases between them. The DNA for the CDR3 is TGTGCCAGCAGATCAGGGGGGCCAGATACGCAGTATTTT. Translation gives CASRSGGPDTQYF. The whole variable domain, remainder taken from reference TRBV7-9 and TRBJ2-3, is DTGVSQNPRHKITKRGQNVTFRCDPISEHNRLYWYRQTLGQGPEFLTYFQNEAQLEKSRLLSDRFSAERPKGSFSTLEIQRTEQGDSAMYLCASRSGGPDTQYFGPGTRLTVL.

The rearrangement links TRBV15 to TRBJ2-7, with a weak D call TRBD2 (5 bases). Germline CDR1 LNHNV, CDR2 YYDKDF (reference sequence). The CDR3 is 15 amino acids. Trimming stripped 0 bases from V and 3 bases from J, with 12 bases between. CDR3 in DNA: TGTGCCACCAGCAGAGATGAGGGCACCTACTACGAGCAGTACTTC. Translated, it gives CATSRDEGTYYEQYF.

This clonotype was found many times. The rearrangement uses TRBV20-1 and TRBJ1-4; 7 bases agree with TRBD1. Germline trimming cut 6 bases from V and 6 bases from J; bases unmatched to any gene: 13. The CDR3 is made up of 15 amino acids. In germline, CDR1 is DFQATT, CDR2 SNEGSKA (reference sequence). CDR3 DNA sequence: TGCAGTGCAAAGGGGTTAACCGGGACAGATGAAAAACTGTTTTTT. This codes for CSAKGLTGTDEKLFF.

This CDR3 reads CASSLGRAAEKLFF. The DNA for the CDR3 is TGTGCCAGCAGCTTAGGCCGGGCGGCCGAAAAACTGTTTTTT. The chain employs TRBV13 and TRBJ1-4, with no clear D. From germline, CDR1 is PRHDT and CDR2 FYEKMQ (reference sequence). The V end was cut by 0 bases, the J end by 8 bases, with 10 bases between. The CDR3 contains 14 residues.

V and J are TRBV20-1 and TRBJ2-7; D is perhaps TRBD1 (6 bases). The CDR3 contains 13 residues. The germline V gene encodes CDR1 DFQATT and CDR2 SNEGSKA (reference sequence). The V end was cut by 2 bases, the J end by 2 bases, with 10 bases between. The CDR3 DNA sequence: TGCAGTGCTAGATCAGGGGTGACCTACGAGCAGTACTTC. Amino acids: CSARSGVTYEQYF.

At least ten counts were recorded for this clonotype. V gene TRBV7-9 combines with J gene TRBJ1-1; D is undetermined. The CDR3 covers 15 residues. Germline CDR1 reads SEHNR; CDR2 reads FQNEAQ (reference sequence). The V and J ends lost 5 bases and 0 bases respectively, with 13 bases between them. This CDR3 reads CASSPSSGVNTEAFF. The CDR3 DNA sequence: TGTGCCAGCAGCCCCTCCTCCGGGGTGAACACTGAAGCTTTCTTT. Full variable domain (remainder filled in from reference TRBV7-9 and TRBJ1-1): DTGVSQNPRHKITKRGQNVTFRCDPISEHNRLYWYRQTLGQGPEFLTYFQNEAQLEKSRLLSDRFSAERPKGSFSTLEIQRTEQGDSAMYLCASSPSSGVNTEAFFGQGTRLTVV.

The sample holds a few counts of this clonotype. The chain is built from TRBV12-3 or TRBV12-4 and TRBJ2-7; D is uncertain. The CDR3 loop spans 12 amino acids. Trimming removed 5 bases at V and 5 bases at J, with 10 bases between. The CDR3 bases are TGTGCCAGCAGTGTAACAGCAAACGAGCAGTACTTC. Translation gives CASSVTANEQYF.

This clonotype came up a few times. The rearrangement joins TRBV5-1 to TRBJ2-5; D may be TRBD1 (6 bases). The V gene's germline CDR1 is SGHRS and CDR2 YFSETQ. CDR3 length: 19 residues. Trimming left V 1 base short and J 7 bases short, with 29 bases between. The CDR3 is CASSLHPKFDRPPGRTQYF. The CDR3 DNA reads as TGCGCCAGCAGCTTGCACCCAAAATTCGACAGGCCCCCCGGGCGGACCCAGTACTTC.

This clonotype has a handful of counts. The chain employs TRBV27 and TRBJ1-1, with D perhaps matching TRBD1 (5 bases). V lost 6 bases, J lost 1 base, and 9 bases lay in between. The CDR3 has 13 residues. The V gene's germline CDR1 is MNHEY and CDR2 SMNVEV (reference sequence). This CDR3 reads CASRLGQNTEAFF. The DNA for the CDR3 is TGTGCCAGCAGGTTAGGACAGAACACTGAAGCTTTCTTT.

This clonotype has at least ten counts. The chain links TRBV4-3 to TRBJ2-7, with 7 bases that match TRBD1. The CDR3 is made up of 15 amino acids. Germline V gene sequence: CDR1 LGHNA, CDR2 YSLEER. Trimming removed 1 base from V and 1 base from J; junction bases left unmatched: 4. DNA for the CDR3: TGCGCCAGCAGCCAAGCCCCGGGACAGTCCTACGAGCAGTACTTC. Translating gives CASSQAPGQSYEQYF.

CDR3 DNA sequence: TGTGCCAGCAGTGGACAGGGTGGTCAGCCCCAGCATTTT. It is translated as CASSGQGGQPQHF. The chain combines TRBV12-3 or TRBV12-4 with TRBJ1-5; 8 nucleotides line up with TRBD1. This CDR3 is built from 13 residues. J gave up 6 bases and V 5 bases, and 3 bases lay outside the gene matches.